The entry below describes one TCR beta chain. The antigen remains unidentified. The data derive from a study of CD8 T cells in ankylosing spondylitis. Trimming shortened V by 1 base and J by 1 base, and 5 bases separated the two germline ends. From germline, CDR1 is LGHNA and CDR2 YSLEER. The CDR3 is 15 residues long. Study findings and constraints: Characteristic of ankylosing spondylitis blood, it appeared, was a TCR beta motif comprising eight highly homologous variants. A CD8+ phenotype characterized the disease-linked clones, which were relatively rare in peripheral blood. Both synovial fluid and blood in reactive arthritis had previously been reported to carry some motif variants. Disease-linked clones reportedly showed significant enrichment in matched ankylosing spondylitis synovial fluid.

The TCR beta libraries were generated through quantitative 5'-RACE incorporating molecular barcodes. TCRdb re-called the 5' RACE reads with MiXCR, one entry per CDR3 protein. The table lists under 850,000 distinct CDR3 sequences, roughly 19% of them singletons, with around 19% in the top ten. V gene TRBV4-3 combines with J gene TRBJ2-6, with D unclear. Source material: blood, either unsorted or a sorted T cell fraction (not recorded which). This TCR was sampled from a male donor with ankylosing spondylitis. For the CDR3, the DNA is TGCGCCAGCAGCCAAGGGGGATCTGGGGCCAACGTCCTGACTTTC. It specifies CASSQGGSGANVLTF.